These T cell receptor beta chains were read from a single sample in a study of CD8+CD57+ T cells in acquired aplastic anemia. A single record per CDR3 protein comes from TCRdb applying MiXCR to the reads. The profile shows about 160,000 distinct CDR3 sequences, roughly half of them singletons. The sample taken for sequencing was sorted CD4+, CD8+, or CD8+CD57+ T cells (not recorded which) from PBMCs. These receptors were taken from a human donor with aplastic anemia. Each CDR3 is given with its conserved first and last residue. The order of the fields is V gene, J gene, D gene, clone size, CDR3 protein, CDR3 DNA. A D gene is named only where the DNA matches it firmly. Some rows mark clone size as missing; the rest say once, few, many or name a class of expanded clone.

TRBV11-2	TRBJ1-1	NA	NA	CASSLKARTNTEAFF	TGTGCCAGCAGCTTAAAGGCCAGAACGAACACTGAAGCTTTCTTT
TRBV10-2	TRBJ1-2	NA	few	CASSESPGFSYGYTF	TGCGCCAGCAGTGAGTCCCCAGGGTTCAGCTATGGCTACACCTTC
TRBV19	TRBJ1-1	NA	many	CASSIVGRGDTEAFF	TGTGCCAGTAGTATAGTAGGCAGAGGGGACACTGAAGCTTTCTTT
TRBV29-1	TRBJ1-6	TRBD1	NA	CSVVGTGGAGSPLHF	TGCAGCGTTGTAGGGACAGGGGGCGCGGGTTCACCCCTCCACTTT
TRBV6-5	TRBJ1-6	NA	NA	CASSYDRAGNSSPLHF	TGTGCCAGCAGTTACGATAGGGCAGGGAATAGTTCACCCCTCCACTTT
TRBV20-1	TRBJ2-1	TRBD2	few	CSAPSGGSHSYNEQFF	TGCAGTGCACCTAGCGGGGGCTCCCACTCCTACAATGAGCAGTTCTTC
TRBV11-2	TRBJ2-7	NA	many	CASSPYQTEQYF	TGTGCCAGCAGCCCTTACCAGACCGAGCAGTACTTC
TRBV19	TRBJ1-6	TRBD1	NA	CASSIRGTGDSPLHF	TGTGCCAGTAGTATTAGAGGGACAGGAGATTCACCCCTCCACTTT
TRBV18	TRBJ1-2	NA	NA	CASSPDANYGYTF	TGTGCCAGCTCACCGGACGCTAACTATGGCTACACCTTC
TRBV15	TRBJ1-6	NA	NA	CATSRDPVRAGSPLHF	TGTGCCACCAGCAGAGATCCGGTCAGGGCAGGATCACCCCTCCACTTT
TRBV5-6	TRBJ2-1	NA	few	CASSFRGYYASNEQFF	TGTGCCAGCAGCTTTCGTGGATACTATGCTAGCAATGAGCAGTTCTTC
TRBV10-2	TRBJ2-5	NA	NA	CASSERETQYF	TGCGCCAGCAGTGAGAGAGAGACCCAGTACTTC
TRBV10-3	TRBJ1-6	NA	many	CATPGASSYNSPLHF	TGTGCCACCCCAGGGGCGAGCTCCTATAATTCACCCCTCCACTTT
TRBV2	TRBJ2-3	TRBD1	NA	CASKGQGTSTDTQYF	TGTGCCAGCAAGGGACAGGGTACTAGCACAGATACGCAGTATTTT
TRBV5-1	TRBJ1-5	NA	many	CASSLGGEGQPQHF	TGCGCCAGCAGCTTGGGAGGTGAGGGTCAGCCCCAGCATTTT
TRBV5-5	TRBJ1-4	TRBD1	many	CASSFGTGGEKLFF	TGTGCCAGCAGCTTTGGGACAGGGGGCGAAAAACTGTTTTTT
TRBV10-3	TRBJ2-3	TRBD1	many	CAISSDRVRTDTQYF	TGTGCCATCAGTAGCGACAGGGTCCGAACAGATACGCAGTATTTT
TRBV20-1	TRBJ1-2	NA	NA	CSARVGSGYTF	TGCAGTGCTAGAGTAGGTTCTGGCTACACCTTC
TRBV29-1	TRBJ1-2	TRBD1	few	CSLVRGHGYTF	TGCAGCTTAGTCAGGGGGCACGGCTACACCTTC
TRBV7-3	TRBJ1-1	NA	NA	CASSPGLGTEAFF	TGTGCCAGCAGTCCGGGACTAGGCACTGAAGCTTTCTTT
TRBV15	TRBJ2-4	NA	NA	CATSRDTGPTKNIQYF	TGTGCCACCAGCAGAGACACGGGGCCAACCAAAAACATTCAGTACTTC
TRBV20-1	TRBJ1-1	NA	NA	CSATRGTLEAFF	TGCAGTGCTACCCGGGGGACCTTAGAAGCTTTCTTT
TRBV6-1	TRBJ2-7	NA	many	CASRSLYEQYF	TGTGCCAGCCGGTCTCTCTACGAGCAGTACTTC
TRBV2	TRBJ1-6	NA	many	CASTPGRAHSPLHF	TGTGCCAGCACCCCAGGCAGGGCCCATTCACCCCTCCACTTT
TRBV25-1	TRBJ2-3	TRBD2	NA	CASSPTPGLTSGGTDTQYF	TGTGCCAGCTCACCAACTCCAGGATTGACTAGCGGGGGGACAGATACGCAGTATTTT
TRBV20-1	TRBJ2-5	NA	many	CSAQRRIQETQYF	TGCAGTGCACAGCGGCGGATCCAAGAGACCCAGTACTTC
TRBV6-2/TRBV6-3	TRBJ2-1	NA	many	CASSLRRSSEQFF	TGTGCCAGCAGCCTCCGTCGTTCTAGTGAGCAGTTCTTC
TRBV10-3	TRBJ2-3	NA	NA	CASSPPGTDTQYF	TGTGCCAGCAGTCCCCCGGGCACAGATACGCAGTATTTT